This T cell receptor beta chain originates from a study of T-cell memory formation after mild COVID-19. This clonotype appeared once. TCRdb recomputed calls from the 5' RACE reads with MiXCR, one row per CDR3 protein. Here the sample spans 310,000 or so distinct CDR3 sequences, approximately 16% being singletons. CDR1 is MNHNS and CDR2 is SASEGT in the germline V gene. The CDR3 covers 13 residues. V shed 1 base and J shed 3 bases, with 6 bases lying between them. The sequenced sample was PBMCs or a T cell subset sorted from them (not recorded which). This clonotype was obtained from a man aged 18 to 29 who had mild COVID-19 (a few samples of this study predate the infection). Cell type and time point are not known. The chain recombines TRBV6-1 with TRBJ1-2; no definite D call. CDR3 in amino acids: CASSEGGDYGYTF. The CDR3 DNA follows: TGTGCCAGCAGTGAAGGGGGTGACTATGGCTACACCTTC.